This T cell receptor beta chain was captured in a study of long-term antiretroviral therapy in people with HIV. Study-wide results and caveats: Absence of data on ART adherence, viral resistance or therapy changes was noted.

The assay used was immunoSEQ (version v3.0), run at survey level. Sequencing was intended to reach roughly 35,000-50,000 T-cell genomes per sample. Sequenced by immunoSEQ multiplex PCR; TCRdb stores in-frame clones only, minus some. The data show more than 20,000 clones, more than 70% seen once. Remarks on this clone: Its antigen is as yet unknown.

V was cut by 2 bases and J by 8 bases, with 24 bases left in between. CDR1 is MNHEY and CDR2 is SMNVEV in the germline V gene (reference sequence). CDR3 size: 17 residues. V and J are TRBV27 and TRBJ1-1, with D uncertain. The sequenced sample was unsorted PBMCs, obtained approximately 1.8 years before starting antiretroviral therapy. The TCR was taken from a middle-aged woman with HIV. This chain's CDR3 is CASSLANTLLSPKEAFF. CDR3 DNA sequence: TGTGCCAGCAGTTTAGCGAACACATTACTAAGCCCTAAGGAAGCTTTCTTT.